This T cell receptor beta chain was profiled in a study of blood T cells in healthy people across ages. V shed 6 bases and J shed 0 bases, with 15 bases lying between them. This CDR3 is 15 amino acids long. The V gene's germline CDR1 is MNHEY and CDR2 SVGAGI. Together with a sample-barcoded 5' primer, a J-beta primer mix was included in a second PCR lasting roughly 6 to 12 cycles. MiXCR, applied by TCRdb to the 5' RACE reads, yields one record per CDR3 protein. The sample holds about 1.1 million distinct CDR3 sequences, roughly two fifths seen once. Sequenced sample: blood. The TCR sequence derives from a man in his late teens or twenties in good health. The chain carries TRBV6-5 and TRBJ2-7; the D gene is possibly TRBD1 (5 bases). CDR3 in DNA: TGTGCCAGCAGCAAGGGGCGCGTAAGCTCCTACGAGCAGTACTTC. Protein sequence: CASSKGRVSSYEQYF.